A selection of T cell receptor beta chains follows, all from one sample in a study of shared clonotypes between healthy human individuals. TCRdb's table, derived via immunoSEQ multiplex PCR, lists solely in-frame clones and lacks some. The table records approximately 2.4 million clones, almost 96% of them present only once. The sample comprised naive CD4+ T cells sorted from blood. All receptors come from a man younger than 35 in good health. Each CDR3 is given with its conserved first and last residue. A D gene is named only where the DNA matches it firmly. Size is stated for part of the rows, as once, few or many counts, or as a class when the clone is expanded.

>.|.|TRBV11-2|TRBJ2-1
TGTGCCAGCAGCTTAGGGTCTTACAATGAGCAGTTCTTC
CASSLGSYNEQFF
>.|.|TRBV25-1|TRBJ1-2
TGTGCCAGCAGTGATAACAGGGTAGGGGCACTCTATGGCTACACCTTC
CASSDNRVGALYGYTF
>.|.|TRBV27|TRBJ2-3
TGTGCCAGCAGTCGGGGGACCGATTCTGATACGCAGTATTTT
CASSRGTDSDTQYF
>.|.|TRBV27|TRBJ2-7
TGTGCCAGCAGTTTACGGTGGGAGAGCTCCTACGAGCAGTACTTC
CASSLRWESSYEQYF
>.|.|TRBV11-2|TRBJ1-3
TGTGCCAGCAGCTTCGAACAGACCTCTGGAAACACCATATATTTT
CASSFEQTSGNTIYF
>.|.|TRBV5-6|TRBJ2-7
TGTGCCAGCAGCTTGGATTCGGGTTCCTACGAGCAGTACTTC
CASSLDSGSYEQYF
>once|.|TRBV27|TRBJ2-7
TGTGCCAGCAGTTGGTTTGGGCCTGGGGACTACGAGCAGTACTTC
CASSWFGPGDYEQYF
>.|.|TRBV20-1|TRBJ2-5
TGCAGTGCTAGTGCAGAGACCCAGTACTTC
CSASAETQYF
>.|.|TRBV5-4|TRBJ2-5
TGTGCCAGCAGCCAAGGAGGACGGGGTCAACAAGAGACCCAGTACTTC
CASSQGGRGQQETQYF
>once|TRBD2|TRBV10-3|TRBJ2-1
TGTGCCATCAGTGTGACTAGCGGGGCCAACAATGAGCAGTTCTTC
CAISVTSGANNEQFF
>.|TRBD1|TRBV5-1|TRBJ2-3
TGCGCCAGCAGCTTGAGGGGGCAGGGCAAAGATACGCAGTATTTT
CASSLRGQGKDTQYF
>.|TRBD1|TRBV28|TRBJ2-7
TGTGCCAGCAGTTTGGGACAGGGAGGCGAGCAGTACTTC
CASSLGQGGEQYF
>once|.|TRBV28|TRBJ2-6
TGTGCCAGCACAGGACCTCACCGCTCTGGGGCCAACGTCCTGACTTTC
CASTGPHRSGANVLTF
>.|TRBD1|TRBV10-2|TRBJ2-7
TGCGCCAGCAGTGGGCCGACAGGGAGAAACGAGCAGTACTTC
CASSGPTGRNEQYF
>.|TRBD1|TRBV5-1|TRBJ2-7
TGCGCCAGCAGCTTGGGGGATACCGGGACAGGTTCCTACGAGCAGTACTTC
CASSLGDTGTGSYEQYF
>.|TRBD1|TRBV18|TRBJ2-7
TGTGCCAGCTCACCACGGACAGGGGCCTACGAGCAGTACTTC
CASSPRTGAYEQYF
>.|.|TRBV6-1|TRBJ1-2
TGTGCCAGCAGGTCGGTGGGGGGCTCAAACTATGGCTACACCTTC
CASRSVGGSNYGYTF
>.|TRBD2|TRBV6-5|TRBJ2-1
TGTGCCAGCAGTCGAGGGACTAGCGGTTACAATGAGCAGTTCTTC
CASSRGTSGYNEQFF
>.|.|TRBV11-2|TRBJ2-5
TGTGCCAGCAGCTTAGGTGCCCTGAGGGAGACCCAGTACTTC
CASSLGALRETQYF
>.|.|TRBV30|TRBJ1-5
TGTGCCTGGAGTGGGTCAGGGACGGGTAATCAGCCCCAGCATTTT
CAWSGSGTGNQPQHF
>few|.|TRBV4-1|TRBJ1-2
TGCGCCAGCAGCCTCCAACAGCAAACCAACTATGGCTACACCTTC
CASSLQQQTNYGYTF
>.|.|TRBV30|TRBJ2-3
TGTGCCTGGACCACACTCCGCACAGATACGCAGTATTTT
CAWTTLRTDTQYF
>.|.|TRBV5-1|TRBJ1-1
TGCGCCAGCAGCCTCGACGGGGGATCCACTGAAGCTTTCTTT
CASSLDGGSTEAFF
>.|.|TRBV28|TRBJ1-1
TGTGCCAGCAGTTCTGACAGCTTGAACACTGAAGCTTTCTTT
CASSSDSLNTEAFF
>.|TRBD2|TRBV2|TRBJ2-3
TGTGCCAGCAGTACCCGCGGGGGTAGCGATACGCAGTATTTT
CASSTRGGSDTQYF
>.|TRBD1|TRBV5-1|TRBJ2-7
TGCGCCAGCAGCTACGGACAGGCGAGCTCCTACGAGCAGTACTTC
CASSYGQASSYEQYF
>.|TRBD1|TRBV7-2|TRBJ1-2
TGTGCCAGCAGCTTTGACAGGGACTACACCTTC
CASSFDRDYTF
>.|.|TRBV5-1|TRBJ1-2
TGCGCCAGCAGGCGACAGCCTAACTATGGCTACACCTTC
CASRRQPNYGYTF
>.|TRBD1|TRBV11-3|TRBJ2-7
TGTGCCAGCAGCTTCTGTTGGGACAGCCTCTACGAGCAGTACTTC
CASSFCWDSLYEQYF
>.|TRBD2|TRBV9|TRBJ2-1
TGTGCCAGCAGCCCACACCTACTAGCGGACTCCTACAATGAGCAGTTCTTC
CASSPHLLADSYNEQFF
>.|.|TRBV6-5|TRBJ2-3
TGTGCCAGCAACAGGGTTAGCACAGATACGCAGTATTTT
CASNRVSTDTQYF
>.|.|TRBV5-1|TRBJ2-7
TGCGCCAGCAGCTTGGCGGGACCCTACGAGCAGTACTTC
CASSLAGPYEQYF
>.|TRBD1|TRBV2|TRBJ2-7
TGTGCCAGCGAATCACAGGGGGCGTCCTACGAGCAGTACTTC
CASESQGASYEQYF
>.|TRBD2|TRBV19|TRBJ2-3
TGTGCCAGTAGAACCCCGGGTAGCGGGAGTTCGGATACGCAGTATTTT
CASRTPGSGSSDTQYF
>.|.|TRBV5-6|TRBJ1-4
TGTGCCAGCAGCTTGGAAGGCGGTGGCGGGGAAAAACTGTTTTTT
CASSLEGGGGEKLFF
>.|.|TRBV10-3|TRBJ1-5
TGTGCCATCAGTGTTGGGGAGGGTAGCAATCAGCCCCAGCATTTT
CAISVGEGSNQPQHF
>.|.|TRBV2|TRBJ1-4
TGTGCCAGTGGACGAGGCACCGAAGAAAAACTGTTTTTT
CASGRGTEEKLFF
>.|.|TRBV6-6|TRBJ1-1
TGTGCCAGCAGTTTCCTCGGCCGTGGAGCTTTCTTT
CASSFLGRGAFF
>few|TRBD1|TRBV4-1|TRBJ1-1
TGCGCCAGCAGCCTACCGGACAGGGGGAGGAACACTGAAGCTTTCTTT
CASSLPDRGRNTEAFF
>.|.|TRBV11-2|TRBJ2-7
TGTGCCAGCAGCTTAGATTACGGCTACGAGCAGTACTTC
CASSLDYGYEQYF
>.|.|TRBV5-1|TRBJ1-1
TGCGCCAGCAGACCACAGGGCCTGAACACTGAAGCTTTCTTT
CASRPQGLNTEAFF
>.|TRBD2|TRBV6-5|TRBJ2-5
TGTGCCAGCAGTTACTCTCTAGCGGGGGGCCAAGAGACCCAGTACTTC
CASSYSLAGGQETQYF